This T cell receptor (beta chain) originates from a study of T cell responses to AZD1222 COVID-19 vaccine. Germline CDR1 reads GTSNPN; CDR2 reads SVGIG (reference sequence). CDR3 length equals 13 residues. V shed 3 bases and J shed 4 bases, with 12 bases lying between them. Sequenced by immunoSEQ multiplex PCR; TCRdb stores in-frame clones only, minus some. Of 200,000 or so clones in the sample, around 88% were seen once. The receptor comes from an adult in good health. The sequencing used peripheral blood, collected on day 0 of AZD1222 vaccination. The genes are TRBV30 and TRBJ1-2; TRBD1 is a possible D gene (6 bases). The CDR3 nucleotides are TGTGCCTGGAGAGCCACAGGGTCCTATGGCTACACCTTC. It is translated as CAWRATGSYGYTF.